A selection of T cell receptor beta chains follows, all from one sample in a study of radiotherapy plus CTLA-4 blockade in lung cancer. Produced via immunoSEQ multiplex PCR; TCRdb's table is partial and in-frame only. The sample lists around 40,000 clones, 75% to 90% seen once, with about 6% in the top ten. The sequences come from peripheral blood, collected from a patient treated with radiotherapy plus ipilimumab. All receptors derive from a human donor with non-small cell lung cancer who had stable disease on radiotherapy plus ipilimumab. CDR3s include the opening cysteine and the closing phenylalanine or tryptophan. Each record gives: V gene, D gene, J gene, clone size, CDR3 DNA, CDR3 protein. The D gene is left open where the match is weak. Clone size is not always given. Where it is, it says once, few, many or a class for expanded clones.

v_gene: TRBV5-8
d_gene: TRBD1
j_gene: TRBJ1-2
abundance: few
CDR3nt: TGTGCCAGCAGCCCGGGGGGACAGGGTTTTGGCTACACCTTC
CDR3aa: CASSPGGQGFGYTF

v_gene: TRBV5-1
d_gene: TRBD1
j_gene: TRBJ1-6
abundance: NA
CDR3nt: TGCGCCAGCAGCTTAAAGGGACAGGGGGCCTCACCCCTCCACTTT
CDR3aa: CASSLKGQGASPLHF

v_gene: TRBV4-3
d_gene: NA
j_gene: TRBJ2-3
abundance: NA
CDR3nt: TGCGCCAGCAGCCCCGAGCTCGTCACAGATACGCAGTATTTT
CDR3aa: CASSPELVTDTQYF

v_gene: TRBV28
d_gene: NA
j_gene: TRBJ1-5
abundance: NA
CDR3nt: TGTGCCAGCAGTTTACTCAGGGTGGGCAATCAGCCCCAGCATTTT
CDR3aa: CASSLLRVGNQPQHF

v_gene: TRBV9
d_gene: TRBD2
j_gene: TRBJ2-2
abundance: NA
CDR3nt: TGTGCCAGCAGCGTAGGGACTAGCGGAAACACCGGGGAGCTGTTTTTT
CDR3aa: CASSVGTSGNTGELFF

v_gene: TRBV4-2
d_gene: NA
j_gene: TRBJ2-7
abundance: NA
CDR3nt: TGTGCCAGCAGCCAAGGAGTTGACTACGAGCAGTACTTC
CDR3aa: CASSQGVDYEQYF

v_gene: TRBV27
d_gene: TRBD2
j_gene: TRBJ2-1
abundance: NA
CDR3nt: TGTGCCAGCAGGCCCGGGACTCTAAGACTAGCGGGAGTGGGGCACAATGAGCAGTTCTTC
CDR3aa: CASRPGTLRLAGVGHNEQFF

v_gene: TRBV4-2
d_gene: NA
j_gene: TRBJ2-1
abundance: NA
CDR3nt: TGTGCCAGCAGCCAAGATGCGAATGAGCAGTTCTTC
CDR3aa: CASSQDANEQFF

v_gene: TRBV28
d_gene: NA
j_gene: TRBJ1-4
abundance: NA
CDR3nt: TGTGCCAGCAGCCCACGCGGGGGGGCTAATGAAAAACTGTTTTTT
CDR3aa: CASSPRGGANEKLFF

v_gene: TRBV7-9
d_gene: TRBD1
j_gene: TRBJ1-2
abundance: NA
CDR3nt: TGTGCCAGCAGCGGGGACAGTATCTATGGCTACACCTTC
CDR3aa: CASSGDSIYGYTF

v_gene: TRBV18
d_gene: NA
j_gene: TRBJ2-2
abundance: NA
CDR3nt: TGTGCCAGCTCACCCCCCTCGGTGGCCGGGGAGCTGTTTTTT
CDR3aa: CASSPPSVAGELFF

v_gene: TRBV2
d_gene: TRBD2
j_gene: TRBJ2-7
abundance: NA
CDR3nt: TGTGCCAGCAGTGAATACGGTCCGACTAGCGGATCCTACGAGCAGTACTTC
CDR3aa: CASSEYGPTSGSYEQYF

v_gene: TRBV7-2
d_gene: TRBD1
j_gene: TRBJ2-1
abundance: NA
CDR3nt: TGTGCCAGCAGCTTAGAGACAGGGTATAGTGAGCAGTTCTTC
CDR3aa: CASSLETGYSEQFF

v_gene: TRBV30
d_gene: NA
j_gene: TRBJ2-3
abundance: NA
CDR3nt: TGTGCCTGGAAGGGGTTGGCAGATACGCAGTATTTT
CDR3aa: CAWKGLADTQYF

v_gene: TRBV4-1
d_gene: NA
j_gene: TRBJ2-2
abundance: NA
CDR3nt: TGCGCCAGCAGCCAACTGGACACTAACACCGGGGAGCTGTTTTTT
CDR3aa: CASSQLDTNTGELFF

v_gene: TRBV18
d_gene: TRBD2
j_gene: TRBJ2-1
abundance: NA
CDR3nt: TGTGCCAGCTCACCTCCGGGGACTAATCGGTACAATGAGCAGTTCTTC
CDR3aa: CASSPPGTNRYNEQFF

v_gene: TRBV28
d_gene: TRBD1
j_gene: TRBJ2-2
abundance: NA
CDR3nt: TGTGCCAGCGAGGGACAGGGGGTGCACGGGGAGCTGTTTTTT
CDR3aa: CASEGQGVHGELFF

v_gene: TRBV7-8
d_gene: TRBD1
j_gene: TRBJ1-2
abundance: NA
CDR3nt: TGTGCCAGCAGCTCCAGGACAGGGGCTAACTATGGCTACACCTTC
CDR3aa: CASSSRTGANYGYTF

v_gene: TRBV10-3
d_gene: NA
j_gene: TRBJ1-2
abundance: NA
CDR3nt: TGTGCCATCAGTGATACCGGGACATACGGCTACACCTTC
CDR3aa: CAISDTGTYGYTF

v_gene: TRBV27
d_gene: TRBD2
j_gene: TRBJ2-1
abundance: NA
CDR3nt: TGTGCCAGCACGGTCGAGCGGGGCAATGAGCAGTTCTTC
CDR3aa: CASTVERGNEQFF

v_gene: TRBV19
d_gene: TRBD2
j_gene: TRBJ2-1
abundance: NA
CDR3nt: TGTGCCAGTAGTAATCGGGAGGCCCCCGGCGAGCAGTTCTTC
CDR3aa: CASSNREAPGEQFF

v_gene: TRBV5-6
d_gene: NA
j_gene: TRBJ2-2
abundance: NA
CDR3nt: TGTGCCAGCAGCGAAGTATCTTACAGGGAATGGTTCACCGGGGAGCTGTTTTTT
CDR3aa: CASSEVSYREWFTGELFF

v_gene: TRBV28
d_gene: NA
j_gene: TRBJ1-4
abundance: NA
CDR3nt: TGTGCCAGCAGTTTCCAGGGGCTAGGTGAAAAACTGTTTTTT
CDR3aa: CASSFQGLGEKLFF

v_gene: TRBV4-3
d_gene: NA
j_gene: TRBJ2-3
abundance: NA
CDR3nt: TGCGCCAGCAGCCAAGACTGGCGGAGCACAGATACGCAGTATTTT
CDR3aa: CASSQDWRSTDTQYF

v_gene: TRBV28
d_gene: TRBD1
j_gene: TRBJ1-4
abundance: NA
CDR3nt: TGTGCCAGCAGTTCCGGAATAAGGGGGCGAGATGAAAAACTGTTTTTT
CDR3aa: CASSSGIRGRDEKLFF

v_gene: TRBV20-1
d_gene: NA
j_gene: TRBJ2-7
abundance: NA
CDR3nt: TGCAGTGCTAGAGGAGGGGGCGAGCAGTACTTC
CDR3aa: CSARGGGEQYF

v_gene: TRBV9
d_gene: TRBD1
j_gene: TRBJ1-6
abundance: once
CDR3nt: TGTGCCAGCAGCGTAGGGGACAGGGCTGATCACCCCCTCCACTTT
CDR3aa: CASSVGDRADHPLHF

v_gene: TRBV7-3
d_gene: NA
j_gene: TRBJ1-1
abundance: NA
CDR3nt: TGTGCCAGCAGCTTAACGAGCGTTTCCACTGAAGCTTTCTTT
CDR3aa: CASSLTSVSTEAFF

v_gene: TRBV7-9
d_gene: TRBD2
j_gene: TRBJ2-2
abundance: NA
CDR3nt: TGTGCCAGCAGCCCACCATATAGCGGGAGGGTGAACACCGGGGAGCTGTTTTTT
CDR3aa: CASSPPYSGRVNTGELFF

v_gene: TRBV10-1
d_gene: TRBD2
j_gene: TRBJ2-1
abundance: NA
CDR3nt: TGCGCCAGCAGTGAGACGGCTAGCGGGAGAGGTGAGCAGTTCTTC
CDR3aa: CASSETASGRGEQFF

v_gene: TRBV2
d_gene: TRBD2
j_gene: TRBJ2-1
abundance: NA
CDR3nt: TGTGCCAGCAGCGTAGCGGGAGGCTCCTACAATGAGCAGTTCTTC
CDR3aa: CASSVAGGSYNEQFF

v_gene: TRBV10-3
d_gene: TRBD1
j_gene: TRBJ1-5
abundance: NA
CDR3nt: TGTGCCATCAATGGAGGGGGCTCAGGTCAGCCCCAGCATTTT
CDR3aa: CAINGGGSGQPQHF

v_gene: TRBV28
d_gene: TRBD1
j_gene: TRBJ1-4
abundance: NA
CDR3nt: TGTGCCAGCAGTTACACCACAGGGGGGACTAATGAAAAACTGTTTTTT
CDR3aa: CASSYTTGGTNEKLFF

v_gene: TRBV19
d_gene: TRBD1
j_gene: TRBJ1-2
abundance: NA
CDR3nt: TGTGCCAGTAGTTTAAGCAGGGGGCAGTATGGCTACACCTTC
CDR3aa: CASSLSRGQYGYTF

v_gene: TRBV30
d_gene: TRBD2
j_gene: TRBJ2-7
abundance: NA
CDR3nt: TGTGCCTGGAGTGTGGGACTAGCGGGAGTCTACGAGCAGTACTTC
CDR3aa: CAWSVGLAGVYEQYF

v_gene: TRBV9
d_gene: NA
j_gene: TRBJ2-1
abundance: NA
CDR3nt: TGTGCCAGCAGCGTAGGCGGAGATAGGGGTGAGCAGTTCTTC
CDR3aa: CASSVGGDRGEQFF

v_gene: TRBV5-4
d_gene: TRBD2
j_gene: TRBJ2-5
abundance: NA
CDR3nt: TGTGCCAGCAGCTTGACTAGCGGGAGAGCGGAGACCCAGTACTTC
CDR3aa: CASSLTSGRAETQYF

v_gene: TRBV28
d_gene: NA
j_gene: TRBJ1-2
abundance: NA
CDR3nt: TGTGCCAGCAGTTTACCGGACGGGAGTTGGGGCTATGGCTACACCTTC
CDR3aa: CASSLPDGSWGYGYTF

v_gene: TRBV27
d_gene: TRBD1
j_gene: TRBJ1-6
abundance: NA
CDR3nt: TGTGCCAGCAGTTTATCGACAGGGTTTGGTTCACCCCTCCACTTT
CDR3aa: CASSLSTGFGSPLHF

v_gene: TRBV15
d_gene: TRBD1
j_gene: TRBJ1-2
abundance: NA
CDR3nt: TGTGCCACCAGCATAGACAGGGGGCGCAGCTATGGCTACACCTTC
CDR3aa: CATSIDRGRSYGYTF

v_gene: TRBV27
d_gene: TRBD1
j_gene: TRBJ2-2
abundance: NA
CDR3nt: TGTGCCAGCAGTTTAGTTCTAGGGGGCGCGAACACCGGGGAGCTGTTTTTT
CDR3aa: CASSLVLGGANTGELFF

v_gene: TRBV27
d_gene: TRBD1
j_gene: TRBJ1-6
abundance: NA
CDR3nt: TGTGCCAGCAGTTTCGGGACAGGGGTCTCTTCACCCCTCCACTTT
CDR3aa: CASSFGTGVSSPLHF

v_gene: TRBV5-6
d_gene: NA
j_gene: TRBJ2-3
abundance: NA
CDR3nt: TGTGCCAGCAGCGTGGTGGCTTTATACACAGATACGCAGTATTTT
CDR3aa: CASSVVALYTDTQYF

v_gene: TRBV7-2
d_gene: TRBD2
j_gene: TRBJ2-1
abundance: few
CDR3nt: TGTGCCAGCAGCCGCATGGGACTAGCGGGAGACAATGAGCAGTTCTTC
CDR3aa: CASSRMGLAGDNEQFF

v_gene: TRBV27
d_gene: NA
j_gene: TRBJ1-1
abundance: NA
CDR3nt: TGTGCCAGCAGTTTTGGTCCGAGCACTGAAGCTTTCTTT
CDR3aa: CASSFGPSTEAFF

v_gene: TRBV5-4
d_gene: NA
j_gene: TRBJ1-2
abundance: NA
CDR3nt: TGTGCCAGCAGCTTGTATCAAGACTACTATGGCTACACCTTC
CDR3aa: CASSLYQDYYGYTF

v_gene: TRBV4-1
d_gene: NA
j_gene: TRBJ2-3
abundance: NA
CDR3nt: TGCGCCAGCAGCTTATACACGGAGAAGGGCACAGATACGCAGTATTTT
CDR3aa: CASSLYTEKGTDTQYF

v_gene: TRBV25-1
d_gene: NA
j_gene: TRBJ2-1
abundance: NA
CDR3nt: TGTGCCAGCAGTGTTGGGACTCTCAGAGACAATGAGCAGTTCTTC
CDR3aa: CASSVGTLRDNEQFF

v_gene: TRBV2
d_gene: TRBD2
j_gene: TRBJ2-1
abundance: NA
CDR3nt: TGTGCCAGCAGCGGGGGGACTAGCGGGAGCAATGAGCAGTTCTTC
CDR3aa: CASSGGTSGSNEQFF

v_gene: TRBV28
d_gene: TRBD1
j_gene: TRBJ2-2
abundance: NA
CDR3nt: TGTGCCAGCAGTCCCCAAGCGGGACAGGGAGCGAACACCGGGGAGCTGTTTTTT
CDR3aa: CASSPQAGQGANTGELFF